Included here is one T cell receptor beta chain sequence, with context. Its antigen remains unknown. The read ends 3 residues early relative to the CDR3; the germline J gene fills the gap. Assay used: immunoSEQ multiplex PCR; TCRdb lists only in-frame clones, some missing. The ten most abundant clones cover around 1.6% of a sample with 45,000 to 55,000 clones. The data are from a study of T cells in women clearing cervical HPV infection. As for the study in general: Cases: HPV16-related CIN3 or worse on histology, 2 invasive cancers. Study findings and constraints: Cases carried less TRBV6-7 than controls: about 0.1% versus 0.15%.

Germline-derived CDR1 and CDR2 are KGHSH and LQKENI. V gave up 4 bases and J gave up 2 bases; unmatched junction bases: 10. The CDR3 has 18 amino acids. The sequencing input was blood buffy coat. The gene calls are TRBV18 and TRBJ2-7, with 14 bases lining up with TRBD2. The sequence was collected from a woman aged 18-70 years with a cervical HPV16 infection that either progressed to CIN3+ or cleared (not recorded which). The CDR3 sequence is CASSLLGLAGGVPYEQYF. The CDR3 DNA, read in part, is TGTGCCAGCTCACTACTAGGACTAGCGGGAGGAGTCCCCTACGAG.